Reported below is one TCR beta chain. This specimen belongs to a study of blood T cell repertoires in COVID-19. Overall study context: The study drew acute and convalescent COVID-19 samples from the United States, Italy and Spain.

Germline CDR1 reads SGHVS; CDR2 reads FQNEAQ. After removal of 5 bases from V and 3 bases from J, the junction contained 3 bases not matched to a gene. This CDR3 spans 14 amino acids. In the original workflow: For nucleated cells, counts were estimated from reference gene primer amplification. Assay: immunoSEQ multiplex PCR; the TCRdb copy retains only in-frame clones and omits some. The V and J calls and clone size come from that table; D and trimming were worked out from the DNA. This sample has 130,000 to 150,000 clones, with roughly 77% found just once. The clonotype was recovered from a woman in her seventies with COVID-19, enrolled during active disease. Sequenced sample: peripheral blood. The rearrangement uses TRBV7-8 and TRBJ2-5; 10 bases are shared with TRBD2. CDR3 in amino acids: CASSTLAGEETQYF. As DNA, the CDR3 is TGTGCCAGCAGCACTCTAGCGGGGGAAGAGACCCAGTACTTC.